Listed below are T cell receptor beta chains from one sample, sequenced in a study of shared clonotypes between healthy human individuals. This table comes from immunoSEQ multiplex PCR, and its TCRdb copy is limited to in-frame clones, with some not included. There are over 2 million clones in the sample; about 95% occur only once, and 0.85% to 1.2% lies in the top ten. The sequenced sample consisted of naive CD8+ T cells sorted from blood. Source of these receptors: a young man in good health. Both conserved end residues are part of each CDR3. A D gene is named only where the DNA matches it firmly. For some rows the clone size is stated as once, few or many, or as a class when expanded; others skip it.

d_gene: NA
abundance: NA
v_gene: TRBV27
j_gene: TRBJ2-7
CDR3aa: CASSADRGEQYF
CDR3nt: TGTGCCAGCAGTGCCGATCGGGGCGAGCAGTACTTC

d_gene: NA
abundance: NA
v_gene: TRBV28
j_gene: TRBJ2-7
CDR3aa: CASAYRGRDEQYF
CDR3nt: TGTGCCAGCGCTTATAGAGGACGAGACGAGCAGTACTTC

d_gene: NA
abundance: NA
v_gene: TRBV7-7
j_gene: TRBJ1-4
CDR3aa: CASSLGVQGGEKLFF
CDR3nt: TGTGCTAGCAGCTTAGGGGTCCAGGGAGGAGAAAAACTGTTTTTT

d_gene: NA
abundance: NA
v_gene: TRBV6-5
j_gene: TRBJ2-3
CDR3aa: CASSYRATDTQYF
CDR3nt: TGTGCCAGCAGTTACAGGGCCACAGATACGCAGTATTTT

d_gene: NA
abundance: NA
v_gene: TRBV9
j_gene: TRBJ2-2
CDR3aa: CASSVDRTAGNTGELFF
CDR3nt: TGTGCCAGCAGCGTAGACAGGACAGCCGGTAACACCGGGGAGCTGTTTTTT

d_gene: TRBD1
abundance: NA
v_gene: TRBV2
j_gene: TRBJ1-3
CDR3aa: CAIEGQGTSGNTIYF
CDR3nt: TGTGCCATCGAGGGACAGGGGACCTCTGGAAACACCATATATTTT

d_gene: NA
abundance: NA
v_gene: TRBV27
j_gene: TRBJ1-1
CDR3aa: CASSPPGDLMNTEAFF
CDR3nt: TGTGCCAGCAGTCCCCCAGGAGACCTCATGAACACTGAAGCTTTCTTT

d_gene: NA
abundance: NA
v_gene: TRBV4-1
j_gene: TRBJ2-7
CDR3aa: CASSQMSSPYEQYF
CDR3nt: TGCGCCAGCAGCCAGATGAGCAGTCCCTACGAGCAGTACTTC

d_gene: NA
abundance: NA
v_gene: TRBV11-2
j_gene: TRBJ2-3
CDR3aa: CASSLGVGADTQYF
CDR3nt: TGTGCCAGCAGCTTAGGGGTGGGTGCAGATACGCAGTATTTT

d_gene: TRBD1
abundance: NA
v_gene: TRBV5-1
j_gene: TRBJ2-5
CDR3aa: CASSLIEGQGRETQYF
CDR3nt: TGCGCCAGCAGCTTGATCGAGGGACAGGGACGAGAGACCCAGTACTTC

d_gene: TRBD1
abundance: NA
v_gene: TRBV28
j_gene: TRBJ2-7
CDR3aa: CASSLSPERQGKFSYEQYF
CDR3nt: TGTGCCAGCAGTTTGAGTCCCGAACGACAGGGGAAGTTCTCCTACGAGCAGTACTTC

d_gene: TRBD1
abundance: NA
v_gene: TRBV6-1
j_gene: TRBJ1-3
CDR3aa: CASSEIRTGSGNTIYF
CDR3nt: TGTGCCAGCAGTGAAATTCGGACAGGCTCTGGAAACACCATATATTTT

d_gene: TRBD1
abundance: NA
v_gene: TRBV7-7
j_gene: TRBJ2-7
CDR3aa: CASSIDRDREQYF
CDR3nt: TGTGCTAGCAGCATCGACAGGGATCGCGAGCAGTACTTC

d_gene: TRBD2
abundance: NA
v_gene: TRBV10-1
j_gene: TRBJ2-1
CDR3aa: CASSEAGGPGYNEQFF
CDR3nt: TGCGCCAGCAGTGAGGCGGGAGGGCCAGGATACAATGAGCAGTTCTTC

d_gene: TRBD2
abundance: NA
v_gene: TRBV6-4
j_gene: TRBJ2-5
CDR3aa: CASSFLAGGLQETQYF
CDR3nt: TGTGCCAGCAGTTTCCTAGCGGGAGGCCTCCAAGAGACCCAGTACTTC

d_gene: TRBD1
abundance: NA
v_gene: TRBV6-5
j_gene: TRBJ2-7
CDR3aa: CASSYSLGTGVYEQYF
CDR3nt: TGTGCCAGCAGTTACTCCTTAGGGACAGGGGTGTACGAGCAGTACTTC

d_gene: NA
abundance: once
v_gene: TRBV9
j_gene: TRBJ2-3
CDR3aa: CASSVDTPTDTQYF
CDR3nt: TGTGCCAGCAGCGTAGATACCCCCACAGATACGCAGTATTTT

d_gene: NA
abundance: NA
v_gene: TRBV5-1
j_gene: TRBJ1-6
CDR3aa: CASSLDRGGSPLHF
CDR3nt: TGCGCCAGCAGCTTGGATAGGGGGGGTTCACCCCTCCACTTT

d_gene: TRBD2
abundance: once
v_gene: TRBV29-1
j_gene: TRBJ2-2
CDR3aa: CSVDGGLENTGELFF
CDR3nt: TGCAGCGTTGATGGGGGACTAGAGAACACCGGGGAGCTGTTTTTT

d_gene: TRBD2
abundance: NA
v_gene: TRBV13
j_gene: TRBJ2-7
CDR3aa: CASSDLGTSGRLYEQYF
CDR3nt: TGTGCCAGCAGCGACCTCGGGACTAGCGGGAGGCTCTACGAGCAGTACTTC

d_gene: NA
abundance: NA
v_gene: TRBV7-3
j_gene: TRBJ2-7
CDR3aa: CASSYAGRGYEQYF
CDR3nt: TGTGCCAGCAGCTACGCGGGCCGGGGCTACGAGCAGTACTTC

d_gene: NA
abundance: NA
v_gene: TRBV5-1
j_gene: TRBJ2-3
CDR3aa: CASSLVFAGLETDTQYF
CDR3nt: TGCGCCAGCAGCTTGGTCTTTGCAGGGTTGGAGACAGATACGCAGTATTTT

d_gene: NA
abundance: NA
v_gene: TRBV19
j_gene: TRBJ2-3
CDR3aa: CASSIDSSTSTDTQYF
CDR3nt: TGTGCCAGTAGTATTGACAGTAGTACTAGCACAGATACGCAGTATTTT

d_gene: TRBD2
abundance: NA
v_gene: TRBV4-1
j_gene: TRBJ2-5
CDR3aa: CASSQGLAPLQETQYF
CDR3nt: TGCGCCAGCAGCCAAGGACTAGCGCCTCTCCAAGAGACCCAGTACTTC

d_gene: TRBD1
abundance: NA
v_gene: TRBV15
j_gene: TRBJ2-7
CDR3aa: CATSRDETGPYEQYF
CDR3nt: TGTGCCACCAGCAGAGACGAGACAGGGCCCTACGAGCAGTACTTC

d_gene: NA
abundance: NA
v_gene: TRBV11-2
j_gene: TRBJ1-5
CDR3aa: CASSGEGPRGAGQPQHF
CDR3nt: TGTGCCAGCAGCGGAGAAGGTCCGAGGGGCGCGGGGCAGCCCCAGCATTTT

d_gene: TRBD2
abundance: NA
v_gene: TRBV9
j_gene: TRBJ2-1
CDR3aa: CASSVGPPGGRYNEQFF
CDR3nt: TGTGCCAGCAGCGTAGGCCCCCCTGGCGGGAGATACAATGAGCAGTTCTTC

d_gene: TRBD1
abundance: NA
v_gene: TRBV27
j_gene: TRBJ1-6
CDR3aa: CASSQNRQGNNSPLYF
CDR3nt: TGTGCCAGCAGTCAAAACAGACAGGGCAATAATTCACCCCTCTACTTT

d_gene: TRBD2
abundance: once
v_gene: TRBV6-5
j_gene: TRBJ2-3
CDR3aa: CASSNSGGAGDTQYF
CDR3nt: TGTGCCAGCAGCAATAGCGGGGGGGCGGGAGATACGCAGTATTTT

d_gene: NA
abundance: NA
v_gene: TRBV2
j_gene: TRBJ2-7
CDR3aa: CASSESGTEQYF
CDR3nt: TGTGCCAGCAGTGAGTCAGGGACCGAGCAGTACTTC

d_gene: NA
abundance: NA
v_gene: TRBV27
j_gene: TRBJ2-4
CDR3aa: CASSLVLGKAKNIQYF
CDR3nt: TGTGCCAGCAGTTTAGTCCTAGGGAAGGCCAAAAACATTCAGTACTTC

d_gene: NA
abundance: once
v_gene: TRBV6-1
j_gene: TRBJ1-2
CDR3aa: CASSVLGDYGYTF
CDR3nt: TGTGCCAGCAGTGTCCTGGGGGACTATGGCTACACCTTC

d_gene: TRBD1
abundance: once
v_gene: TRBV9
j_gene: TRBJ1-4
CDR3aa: CASSADRGDEKLFF
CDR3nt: TGTGCCAGCAGCGCGGACAGGGGGGATGAAAAACTGTTTTTT

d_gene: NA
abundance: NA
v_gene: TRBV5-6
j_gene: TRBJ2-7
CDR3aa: CASKNRETYEQYF
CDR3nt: TGTGCCAGTAAAAACAGGGAGACCTACGAGCAGTACTTC

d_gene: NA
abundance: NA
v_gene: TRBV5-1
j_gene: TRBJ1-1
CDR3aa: CASSLEAPSSLEAFF
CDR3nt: TGCGCCAGCAGCTTGGAGGCGCCCTCTAGCCTTGAAGCTTTCTTT

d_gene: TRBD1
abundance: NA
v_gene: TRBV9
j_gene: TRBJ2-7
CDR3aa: CASSGRTGDIYEQYF
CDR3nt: TGTGCCAGCAGCGGCCGGACAGGGGACATTTACGAGCAGTACTTC

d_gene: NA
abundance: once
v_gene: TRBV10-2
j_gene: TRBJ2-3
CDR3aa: CASSGRSATSTSTDTQYF
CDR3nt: TGCGCCAGCAGTGGTAGGAGTGCAACATCTACGAGCACAGATACGCAGTATTTT